This T cell receptor (beta chain) was sequenced in a study of blood T cell repertoires in COVID-19. At the level of the study: Nucleic acid was either cDNA or gDNA, and it came from T cells, B-cell-depleted T cells, or PBMCs.

The CDR3 contains 17 residues. V was clipped by 0 bases and J by 7 bases; unmatched bases: 9. Germline loops: CDR1 KGHDR, CDR2 SFDVKD. This clone was recorded only once. Patients from Seattle were sampled longitudinally, starting during active infection. In the source study's methods: Counts of nucleated cells, estimated from reference gene primer amplification, were obtained. Only in-frame clones appear in the TCRdb table, and some are missing; sequencing was by immunoSEQ multiplex PCR. Clone size and the V and J calls come from that table; the DNA yielded D and trimming. The sample has a few hundred thousand clones; roughly 90% are singletons.

The sample was peripheral blood. V gene TRBV24-1 combines with J gene TRBJ2-3; 10 bases are shared with TRBD1. The sequence was obtained from a man in his fifties or sixties with COVID-19, enrolled during active disease. The CDR3 loop is CATSDLLDRGLPNTQYF. CDR3 DNA: TGTGCCACCAGTGATTTGCTAGACAGGGGGCTTCCTAATACGCAGTATTTT.